The source of this TCR beta chain is a study of CD8 T cells in ankylosing spondylitis. Study-wide findings and caveats: Significant enrichment of disease-linked clones was reported in matched ankylosing spondylitis synovial fluid.

CDR1 and CDR2 (germline): MDHEN, SYDVKM. The CDR3 spans 22 residues. Trimming pared 7 bases from V and 5 bases from J, leaving 38 bases between. TCRdb reprocessed the 5' RACE reads via MiXCR and lists one record per CDR3 protein. In the table there are about 35,000 distinct CDR3 sequences, approximately 10% of which are singletons. There are many counts of this clonotype. Antigen unknown. This receptor was identified in a male donor with ankylosing spondylitis or in good health (not recorded which). The sequenced sample was blood, either unsorted or a sorted T cell fraction (not recorded which). The chain links TRBV28 to TRBJ2-2; weak D call: TRBD2 (8 bases). The CDR3 sequence: CASTYPLVRGRTSSARTGELFF. The CDR3 coding sequence is TGTGCCAGCACCTACCCGTTGGTTAGGGGGCGGACTAGCTCAGCACGGACCGGGGAGCTGTTTTTT.